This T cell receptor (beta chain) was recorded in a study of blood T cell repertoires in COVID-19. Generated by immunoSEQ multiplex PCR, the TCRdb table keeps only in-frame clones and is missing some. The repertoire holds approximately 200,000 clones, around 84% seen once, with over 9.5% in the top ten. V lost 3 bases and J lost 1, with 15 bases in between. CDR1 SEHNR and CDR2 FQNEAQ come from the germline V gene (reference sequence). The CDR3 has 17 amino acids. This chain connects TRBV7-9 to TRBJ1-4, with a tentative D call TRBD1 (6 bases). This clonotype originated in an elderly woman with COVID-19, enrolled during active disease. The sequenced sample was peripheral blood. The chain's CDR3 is CASSLVVGGETNEKLFF. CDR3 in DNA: TGTGCCAGCAGCTTGGTGGTAGGGGGAGAAACTAATGAAAAACTGTTTTTT.